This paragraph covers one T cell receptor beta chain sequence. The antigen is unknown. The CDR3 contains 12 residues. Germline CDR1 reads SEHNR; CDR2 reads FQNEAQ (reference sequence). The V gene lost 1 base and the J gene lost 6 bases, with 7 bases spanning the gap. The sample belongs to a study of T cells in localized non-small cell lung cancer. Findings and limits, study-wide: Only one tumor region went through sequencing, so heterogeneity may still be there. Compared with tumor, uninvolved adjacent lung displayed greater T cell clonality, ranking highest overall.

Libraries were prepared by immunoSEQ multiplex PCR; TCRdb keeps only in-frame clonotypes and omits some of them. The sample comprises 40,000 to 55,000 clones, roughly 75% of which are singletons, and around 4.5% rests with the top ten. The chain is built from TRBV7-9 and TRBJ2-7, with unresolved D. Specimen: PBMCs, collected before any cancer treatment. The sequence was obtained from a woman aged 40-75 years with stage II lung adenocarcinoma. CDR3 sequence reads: CASSLELGEQYF. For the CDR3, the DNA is TGTGCCAGCAGCTTAGAGTTGGGCGAGCAGTACTTC.